Listed here are 11 T cell receptor beta chains from one sample, sequenced in a study of blood T cell repertoires in COVID-19 (dated by TCRdb to about 2020). The library came from the immunoSEQ multiplex PCR assay. Drawn from immuneACCESS, this table holds only the in-frame rearrangements with V and J called that TCRdb kept. Clones are partly lost; checked studies trace under half to an unresolved V gene and leave the rest unexplained. This sample lists more than 100,000 clones; about four fifths were detected once. Together, the top ten hold 16% of the sample. The source material was peripheral blood. The receptors stem from a man between 60 and 75 years old with active or convalescent COVID-19.

The CDR3 sequence is CASSLRVRTGELFF. As DNA, the CDR3 is TGTGCCAGCAGTTTACGCGTTCGAACCGGGGAGCTGTTTTTT. The rearrangement links TRBV27 to TRBJ2-2; D remains unclear. The V end was cut by 2 bases, the J end by 5 bases, with 9 bases between. This CDR3 is 14 amino acids long. Per germline, CDR1 MNHEY and CDR2 SMNVEV (reference sequence).

This clone is a singleton in its sample. The rearrangement uses TRBV18 and TRBJ1-1; no clear D gene. Trimming removed 1 base at V and 5 bases at J, with 14 bases between. Germline lookup yields CDR1 KGHSH and CDR2 LQKENI. This CDR3 contains 15 residues. Here the CDR3 reads CASSPRRGGTTEAFF. DNA for the CDR3: TGTGCCAGCTCACCACGGCGGGGTGGTACGACTGAAGCTTTCTTT.

The chain is built from TRBV6-5 and TRBJ2-2; 7 bases fit TRBD1. This CDR3 spans 15 amino acids. Looked up from germline, CDR1 is MNHEY and CDR2 is SVGAGI. The V and J ends lost 2 bases and 4 bases, in that order; junction bases with no gene match: 4. The CDR3 DNA reads TGTGCCAGCAGTTACGACAGGGTGCCCACCGGGGAGCTGTTTTTT. It specifies CASSYDRVPTGELFF.

The chain recombines TRBV5-4 with TRBJ2-5; a weak D match, TRBD1 (5 bases). Germline V lookup: CDR1 SGHNT, CDR2 YYREEE (reference sequence). The CDR3 consists of 14 residues. Trimming left V 0 bases short and J 4 bases short, with 10 bases between. CDR3 loop: CASSLGGAIETQYF. In DNA, the CDR3 is TGTGCCAGCAGCTTGGGTGGGGCGATAGAGACCCAGTACTTC.

This chain uses TRBV6-2 or TRBV6-3 with TRBJ2-7; TRBD2 is a possible D gene (5 bases). Trimming shortened V by 0 bases and J by 2 bases, and 14 bases separated the two germline ends. In germline, CDR1 is MNHEY, CDR2 SVGEGT. This CDR3 is built from 16 residues. CDR3 DNA sequence: TGTGCCAGCAGTTACTCAGCAGAGCGGTCCACCTACGAGCAGTACTTC. Its protein is CASSYSAERSTYEQYF.

J is TRBJ1-2 and V is TRBV18, with D perhaps TRBD1 (6 bases). Looked up from germline, CDR1 is KGHSH and CDR2 is LQKENI. V lost 3 bases and J lost 2, with 22 bases in between. The CDR3 totals 18 residues. CDR3 bases: TGTGCCAGCTCACCTGTGGTACAGGGTACCCTACTGAACTATGGCTACACCTTC. It encodes CASSPVVQGTLLNYGYTF.

The chain employs TRBV10-3 and TRBJ1-1; TRBD1 aligns across 11 bases. V trimming: 10 bases; J trimming: 0 bases; junction bases outside the gene matches: 7. This CDR3 region has 15 residues. Germline V gives CDR1 ENHRY, CDR2 SYGVKD. CDR3: CATGTGGRMNTEAFF. As DNA, the CDR3 is TGTGCCACGGGGACAGGGGGTCGAATGAACACTGAAGCTTTCTTT.

In its sample, this clone was seen once. V is TRBV18 and J is TRBJ2-7; 7 bases are a match to TRBD2. Germline V gene lookup returns CDR1 KGHSH and CDR2 LQKENI. The CDR3 consists of 16 residues. With 1 base clipped from V and 7 bases from J, the junction kept 13 bases outside the gene matches. This chain's CDR3 is CASSPLPPSTRGEQYF. Written as DNA, the CDR3 is TGTGCCAGCTCACCACTCCCGCCTAGCACGCGGGGGGAGCAGTACTTC.

The chain employs TRBV5-1 and TRBJ2-1, with D possibly matching TRBD2 (5 bases). CDR1 is SGHRS, CDR2 YFSETQ, per germline. The CDR3 runs 12 residues. V lost 0 bases to trimming and J lost 8 bases, with 6 bases between them. The DNA of the CDR3 is TGCGCCAGCAGCTTGGTCGGGGATGAGCAGTTCTTC. Residues: CASSLVGDEQFF. The full variable domain, completed using reference TRBV5-1 and TRBJ2-1, is KAGVTQTPRYLIKTRGQQVTLSCSPISGHRSVSWYQQTPGQGLQFLFEYFSETQRNKGNFPGRFSGRQFSNSRSEMNVSTLELGDSALYLCASSLVGDEQFFGPGTRLTVL.

The chain carries TRBV5-6 and TRBJ1-5, with D maybe TRBD1 (6 bases). The CDR3 totals 16 residues. V was shortened by 0 bases and J by 3 bases, with 13 bases between the two germline ends. Germline CDR1 and CDR2: SGHDT and YYEEEE. Here the CDR3 DNA reads TGTGCCAGCAGCTTGGGGACCACAGGGCACAATCAGCCCCAGCATTTT. It translates to CASSLGTTGHNQPQHF.

The sample holds a few counts of this clone. The CDR3 region has the DNA TGCGCCAGCAGCCAGGGGGACATATCCTTCTCTGGAAACACCATATATTTT. Translated: CASSQGDISFSGNTIYF. The chain links TRBV5-1 to TRBJ1-3; 7 nucleotides match TRBD1. The germline CDR1 and CDR2 sequences are SGHRS and YFSETQ. This CDR3 is built from 17 residues. With V trimmed by 4 bases and J by 0 bases, 10 bases remained unmatched.